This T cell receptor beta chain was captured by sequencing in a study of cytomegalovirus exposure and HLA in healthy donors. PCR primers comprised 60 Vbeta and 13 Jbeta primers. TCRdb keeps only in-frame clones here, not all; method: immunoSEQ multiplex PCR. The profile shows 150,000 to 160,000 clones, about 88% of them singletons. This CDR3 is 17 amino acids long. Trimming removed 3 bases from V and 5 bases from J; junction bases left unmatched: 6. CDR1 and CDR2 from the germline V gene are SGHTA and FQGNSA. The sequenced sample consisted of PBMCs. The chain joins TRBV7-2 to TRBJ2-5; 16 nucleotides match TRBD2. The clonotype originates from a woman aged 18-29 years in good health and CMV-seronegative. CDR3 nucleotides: TGTGCCAGCAGCTTGGGACTAGCGGGGGGGCGAGGGGAGACCCAGTACTTC. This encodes CASSLGLAGGRGETQYF.